One and the same sample provided the 16 T cell receptor beta chains below, sequenced in a study of beta chain features in type 1 diabetes. The sequenced template was cDNA made from the entire isolated RNA. Produced via immunoSEQ multiplex PCR; TCRdb's table is partial and in-frame only. The sample includes about 930,000 clones, roughly a sixth of them seen just once. Sequencing used naive CD4+ T cells from blood. These receptors were collected from a woman aged 18 to 35 in good health.

The gene calls are TRBV7-9 and TRBJ2-7; 7 bases align to TRBD1. Germline CDR1 reads SEHNR; CDR2 reads FQNEAQ (reference sequence). Unmatched junction bases numbered 3, after V lost 0 bases and J lost 1 base. The CDR3 runs to 15 residues. The CDR3 sequence is CASSLAKDRSYEQYF. The CDR3 DNA follows: TGTGCCAGCAGCTTAGCCAAGGACAGGTCCTACGAGCAGTACTTC.

The chain links TRBV2 to TRBJ2-7; unclear D gene. V lost 6 bases to trimming and J lost 4 bases, with 7 bases between them. This CDR3 is 11 amino acids long. Germline V gene data show CDR1 as SNHLY and CDR2 as FYNNEI. The CDR3 loop reads CASREHYEQYF. The DNA for the CDR3 is TGTGCCAGCAGAGAACATTACGAGCAGTACTTC.

This clone was observed a handful of times. V and J are TRBV6-5 and TRBJ2-5; 7 nucleotides agree with TRBD2. The CDR3 loop spans 15 amino acids. With V trimmed by 6 bases and J by 2 bases, 9 bases remained unmatched. Germline V gene data show CDR1 as MNHEY and CDR2 as SVGAGI. This chain's CDR3 is CASRRGPGLQETQYF. CDR3 nucleotide sequence: TGTGCCAGCAGACGTGGACCGGGACTACAAGAGACCCAGTACTTC.

The chain uses TRBV6-1 and TRBJ1-2; perhaps TRBD1 as D (6 bases). The germline gives CDR1 MNHNS, CDR2 SASEGT. Trimming removed 6 bases at V and 5 bases at J, with 10 bases between. This CDR3 spans 12 amino acids. The DNA for the CDR3 is TGTGCCAGCAGCCTCACAGGGTATGGCTACACCTTC. Translated: CASSLTGYGYTF.

The rearrangement uses TRBV7-2 and TRBJ1-2; 8 bases match TRBD1. CDR3 length: 17 residues. V dropped 1 base and J dropped 3; count of bases not matched to a gene: 10. Germline-derived CDR1 and CDR2 are SGHTA and FQGNSA. For the CDR3, the DNA is TGTGCCAGCAGCTTAGATTTCGTAGGACAGGGCGACTATGGCTACACCTTC. Amino acids: CASSLDFVGQGDYGYTF.

The V call is TRBV29-1, the J call TRBJ2-7, with D possibly matching TRBD1 (5 bases). V lost 5 bases and J 0 bases, leaving 8 bases between the germline ends. Looked up from germline, CDR1 is SQVTM and CDR2 is ANQGSEA. The CDR3 is 12 amino acids. The CDR3 loop reads CSVSTGSYEQYF. The CDR3 DNA is TGCAGCGTTTCCACAGGCTCCTACGAGCAGTACTTC.

This clone was detected a few times. The chain recombines TRBV7-9 with TRBJ1-1; tentatively, D is TRBD1 (5 bases). CDR1 and CDR2 (germline): SEHNR, FQNEAQ (reference sequence). The CDR3 runs to 12 residues. Trimming cost V 5 bases and J 7 bases, with 11 bases left between them. The CDR3 here is CASSRGALEAFF. The CDR3 coding sequence is TGTGCCAGCAGCAGAGGGGCCCTTGAAGCTTTCTTT.

The CDR3 sequence: CASSLFGGNQPQHF. The CDR3 DNA reads as TGTGCCAGCAGCCTCTTTGGGGGCAATCAGCCCCAGCATTTT. The chain employs TRBV7-2 and TRBJ1-5; D is uncertain. Trimming took off 5 bases at V and 2 bases at J, with 10 bases between the two ends. The germline V gene has CDR1 SGHTA and CDR2 FQGNSA. The CDR3 sequence is 14 residues long. The whole variable domain, filled in from reference TRBV7-2 and TRBJ1-5, reads GAGVSQSPSNKVTEKGKDVELRCDPISGHTALYWYRQSLGQGLEFLIYFQGNSAPDKSGLPSDRFSAERTGGSVSTLTIQRTQQEDSAVYLCASSLFGGNQPQHFGDGTRLSIL.

The chain couples TRBV2 to TRBJ2-2, with D uncertain. This CDR3 region has 14 residues. Germline loops: CDR1 SNHLY, CDR2 FYNNEI. Trimming removed 5 bases from V and 6 bases from J, with 13 bases in between. This CDR3 reads CASSIGPDSGELFF. In DNA form, the CDR3 reads TGTGCCAGCAGTATCGGACCTGACTCCGGGGAGCTGTTTTTT.

There are a few counts of this clone. The CDR3 sequence is CASSVRTGNYNEQFF. The CDR3 DNA reads as TGTGCCAGCAGCGTTCGGACAGGAAACTACAATGAGCAGTTCTTC. The rearrangement links TRBV9 to TRBJ2-1, with TRBD1 identical over 7 bases. The CDR3 loop spans 15 amino acids. The V and J ends lost 2 bases and 3 bases, in that order; junction bases with no gene match: 5. The germline V gene has CDR1 SGDLS and CDR2 YYNGEE. Drawing the rest from reference TRBV9 and TRBJ2-1, the complete variable domain is DSGVTQTPKHLITATGQRVTLRCSPRSGDLSVYWYQQSLDQGLQFLIQYYNGEERAKGNILERFSAQQFPDLHSELNLSSLELGDSALYFCASSVRTGNYNEQFFGPGTRLTVL.

This clone has just a few counts. The genes are TRBV5-1 and TRBJ2-1; D uncertain. This CDR3 has 16 amino acids. Trimming left V 0 bases short and J 7 bases short, with 17 bases between. Germline lookup yields CDR1 SGHRS and CDR2 YFSETQ. As DNA, the CDR3 is TGCGCCAGCAGCTTGGCAAGCCGATCCACCTTGAATGAGCAGTTCTTC. Protein product: CASSLASRSTLNEQFF.

V usage is TRBV2 and J usage is TRBJ2-7; 8 nucleotides match TRBD1. V was pared by 8 bases and J by 2 bases, with 5 bases of the junction left unmatched. Germline V gives CDR1 SNHLY, CDR2 FYNNEI. The CDR3 covers 13 residues. CDR3 amino acids: CASATGVAYEQYF. The DNA for the CDR3 is TGTGCCAGCGCGACAGGGGTAGCCTACGAGCAGTACTTC.

The chain couples TRBV9 to TRBJ2-7; no definite D call. V lost 3 bases and J 4 bases, leaving 11 bases between the germline ends. Germline loops: CDR1 SGDLS, CDR2 YYNGEE. CDR3 length: 13 amino acids. The CDR3 sequence is CASSGVVGYEQYF. CDR3 DNA sequence: TGTGCCAGCAGCGGGGTCGTCGGATACGAGCAGTACTTC.

This sequence joins TRBV9 and TRBJ1-1; D gene ambiguous. This CDR3 is built from 14 residues. In germline, CDR1 is SGDLS, CDR2 YYNGEE. V was pared by 2 bases and J by 1 base, with 9 bases between. CDR3: CASSVSSSNTEAFF. The CDR3 DNA sequence: TGTGCCAGCAGCGTGAGCTCTTCGAACACTGAAGCTTTCTTT.

In its sample, this clone was seen a few times. V and J are TRBV7-9 and TRBJ1-2; TRBD1 matches 9 bases. In germline, CDR1 is SEHNR, CDR2 FQNEAQ (reference sequence). The CDR3 totals 14 residues. The V gene end was trimmed by 5 bases and the J gene end by 2 bases; junction bases not matched to a gene: 3. CDR3 DNA sequence: TGTGCCAGCAGCCAAGGACAGGGGAACTATGGCTACACCTTC. Its translation: CASSQGQGNYGYTF.

The chain uses TRBV28 and TRBJ2-3, with 15 bases aligning to TRBD2. Germline V gene data show CDR1 as MDHEN and CDR2 as SYDVKM. The CDR3 is 16 amino acids. The junction had 4 bases not matched to a gene; V was cut back by 9 bases and J by 0 bases. In DNA form, the CDR3 reads TGTGCCAGGGGACTAGCGGGAGGCCCGAGCACAGATACGCAGTATTTT. Translation gives CARGLAGGPSTDTQYF. Variable domain in full (rest from reference TRBV28 and TRBJ2-3): DVKVTQSSRYLVKRTGEKVFLECVQDMDHENMFWYRQDPGLGLRLIYFSYDVKMKEKGDIPEGYSVSREKKERFSLILESASTNQTSMYLCARGLAGGPSTDTQYFGPGTRLTVL.